This T cell receptor beta chain was recorded in a study of T cell responses to AZD1222 COVID-19 vaccine. The method was immunoSEQ multiplex PCR; TCRdb's version includes in-frame clones alone and lacks a portion of them. The sample records approximately 56,000 clones, 80% to 90% being singletons. Trimming took 7 bases from V and 4 from J, leaving 12 bases between them. The germline CDR1 and CDR2 sequences are SGHDT and YYEEEE. The CDR3 is made up of 13 amino acids. This clonotype originated in an adult in good health. The chain combines TRBV5-6 with TRBJ2-1; perhaps TRBD2 as D (6 bases). This material consisted of peripheral blood, taken on day 0 of AZD1222 vaccination. The CDR3 DNA sequence: TGTGCCAGCGCATCCGGGACTTACAATGAGCAGTTCTTC. It yields the protein CASASGTYNEQFF.